This T cell receptor beta chain is from a study of radiation and T cells in renal cell carcinoma. Study conclusions and caveats: Irradiated tumors had higher TCR clonality than control tumors. Tumor samples were small regions of approximately 1.1 g.

Regarding treatment: treatment-naive control, cytoreductive nephrectomy. The tumor was a clear cell renal cell carcinoma. Clones were read by immunoSEQ multiplex PCR, and TCRdb kept only the in-frame ones, dropping some. The top ten hold approximately 15% of the sample, which has over 9,000 clones, about 66% seen once. In the case of this clone: The antigen is unknown.

This sequence originates from a man in his 60s with renal cell carcinoma. The material sequenced was tumor tissue, taken from a patient whose treatment was nephrectomy without radiotherapy.

This CDR3 is CASSEVGAGANVLTF. The CDR3 DNA is TGTGCCAGCAGTGAAGTAGGGGCTGGGGCCAACGTCCTGACTTTC. The chain is built from TRBV6-1 and TRBJ2-6; possibly TRBD1 for D (5 bases). Trimming took off 1 base at V and 2 bases at J, with 6 bases between the two ends. This CDR3 has 15 amino acids. Germline V gene lookup returns CDR1 MNHNS and CDR2 SASEGT.